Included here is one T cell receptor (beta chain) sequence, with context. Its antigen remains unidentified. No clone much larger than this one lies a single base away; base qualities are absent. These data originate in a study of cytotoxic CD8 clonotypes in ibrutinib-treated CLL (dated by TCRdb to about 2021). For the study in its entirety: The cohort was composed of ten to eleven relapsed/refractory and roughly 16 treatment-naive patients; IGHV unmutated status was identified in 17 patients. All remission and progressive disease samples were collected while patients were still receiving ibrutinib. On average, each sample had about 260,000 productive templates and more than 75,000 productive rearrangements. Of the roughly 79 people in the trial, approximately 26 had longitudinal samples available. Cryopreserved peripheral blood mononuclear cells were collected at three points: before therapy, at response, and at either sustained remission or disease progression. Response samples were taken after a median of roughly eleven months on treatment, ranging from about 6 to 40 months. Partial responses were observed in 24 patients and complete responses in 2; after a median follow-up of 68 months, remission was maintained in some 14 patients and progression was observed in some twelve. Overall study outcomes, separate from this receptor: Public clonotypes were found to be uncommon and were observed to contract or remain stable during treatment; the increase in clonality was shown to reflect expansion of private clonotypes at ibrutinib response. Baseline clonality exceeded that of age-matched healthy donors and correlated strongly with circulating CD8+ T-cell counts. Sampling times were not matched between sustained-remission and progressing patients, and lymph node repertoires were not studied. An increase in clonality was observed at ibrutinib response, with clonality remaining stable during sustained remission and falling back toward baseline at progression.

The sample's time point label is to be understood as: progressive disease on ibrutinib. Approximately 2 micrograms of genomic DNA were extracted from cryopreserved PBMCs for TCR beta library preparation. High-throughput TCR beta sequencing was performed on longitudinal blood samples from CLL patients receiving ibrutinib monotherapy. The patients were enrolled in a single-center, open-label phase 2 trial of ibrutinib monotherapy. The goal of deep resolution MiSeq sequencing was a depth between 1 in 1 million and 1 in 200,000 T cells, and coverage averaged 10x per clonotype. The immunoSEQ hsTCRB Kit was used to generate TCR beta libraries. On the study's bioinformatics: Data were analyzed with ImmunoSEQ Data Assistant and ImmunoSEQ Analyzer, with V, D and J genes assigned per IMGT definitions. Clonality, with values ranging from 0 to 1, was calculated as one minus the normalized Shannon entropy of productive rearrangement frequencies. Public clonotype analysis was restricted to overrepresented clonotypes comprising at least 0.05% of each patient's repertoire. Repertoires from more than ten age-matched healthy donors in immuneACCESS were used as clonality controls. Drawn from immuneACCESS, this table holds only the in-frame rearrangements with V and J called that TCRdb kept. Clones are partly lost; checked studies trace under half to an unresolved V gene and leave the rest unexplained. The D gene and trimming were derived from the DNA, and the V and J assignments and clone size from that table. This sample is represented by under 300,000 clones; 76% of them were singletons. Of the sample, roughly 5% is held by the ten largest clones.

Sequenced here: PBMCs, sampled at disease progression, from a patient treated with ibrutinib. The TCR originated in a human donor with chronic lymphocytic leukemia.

For the CDR3, the sequence is CASSLVSVYWNTEAFF. The DNA reads TGTGCCAGCAGCTTAGTCTCCGTATACTGGAACACTGAAGCTTTCTTT. The chain couples TRBV11-2 to TRBJ1-1; the D gene cannot be named for sure. The cysteine opens and the phenylalanine closes a CDR3 of 16 amino acids. CDR3 DNA is the only sequence kept; it has 48 bases, read in frame from the first base. The germline V gene supplies CDR1 SGHAT and CDR2 FQNNGV. V sheds 1 base and J sheds 1 base, leaving 13 bases between their ends.